These 4 T cell receptor beta chains originate from one sample sequenced in a study of Ad26.COV2.S vaccination and SARS-CoV-2 variants. Treatment defined: approximately 18 received Ad26.COV2.S at low or high dose, single or two shots; about 5 received placebo; per-sample allocation not given. Specimen acquisition occurred on day 63 following the initial vaccine or placebo injection. This table comes from immunoSEQ multiplex PCR, and its TCRdb copy is limited to in-frame clones, with some not included. Of fewer than 400,000 clones listed, roughly 90% were seen once; the top ten hold under 2%. Sequenced material: peripheral blood, taken in a trial of Ad26.COV2.S vaccine versus placebo. Receptors were obtained from a person between 18 and 60 years old who received the Ad26.COV2.S COVID-19 vaccine or a placebo.

Concerning this clone itself: Different DNA sequences within this sample yield the same CDR3. The rearrangement uses TRBV18 and TRBJ2-5; D unclear. This CDR3 is 11 amino acids long. CDR1 KGHSH and CDR2 LQKENI come from the germline V gene. Trimming took off 3 bases at V and 5 bases at J, with 4 bases between the two ends. CDR3 loop: CASSPRETQYF. CDR3 DNA sequence: TGTGCCAGCTCACCTCGGGAGACCCAGTACTTC.

The V gene is TRBV4-3, the J gene TRBJ2-1; tentatively, D is TRBD1 (6 bases). The V gene's germline CDR1 is LGHNA and CDR2 YSLEER. Trimming cost V 0 bases and J 7 bases, with 13 bases left between them. The CDR3 contains 15 residues. CDR3 sequence reads: CASSQDPTGYNEQFF. As DNA, the CDR3 is TGCGCCAGCAGCCAAGATCCCACAGGGTATAATGAGCAGTTCTTC.

The CDR3 DNA is TGTGCCAGCAGCTTAATGGGGGGGACCACTGAAGCTTTCTTT. Translation gives CASSLMGGTTEAFF. The gene calls are TRBV7-2 and TRBJ1-1, with TRBD1 as a possible D gene (5 bases). Germline CDR1 is SGHTA and CDR2 is FQGNSA. Trimming took 2 bases from V and 4 from J, leaving 11 bases between them. The CDR3 is 14 amino acids.

The V call is TRBV5-4, the J call TRBJ1-2; 7 bases match TRBD1. Germline lookup yields CDR1 SGHNT and CDR2 YYREEE (reference sequence). The CDR3 contains 14 residues. Germline trimming cut 3 bases from V and 5 bases from J; bases unmatched to any gene: 7. CDR3 loop: CASSSTGARYGYTF. In DNA, the CDR3 is TGTGCCAGCAGCTCAACAGGGGCCAGATATGGCTACACCTTC.